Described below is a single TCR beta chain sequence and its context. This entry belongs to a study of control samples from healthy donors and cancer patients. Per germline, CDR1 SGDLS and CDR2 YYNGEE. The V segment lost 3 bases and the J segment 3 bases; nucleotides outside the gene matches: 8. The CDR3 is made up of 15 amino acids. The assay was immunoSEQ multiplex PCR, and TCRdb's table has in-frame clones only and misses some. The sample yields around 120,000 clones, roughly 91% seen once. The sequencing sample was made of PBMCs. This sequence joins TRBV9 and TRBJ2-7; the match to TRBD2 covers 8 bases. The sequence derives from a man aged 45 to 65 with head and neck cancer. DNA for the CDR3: TGTGCCAGCAGCGCTTCTCCCGGGACTAGCTACGAGCAGTACTTC. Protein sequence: CASSASPGTSYEQYF. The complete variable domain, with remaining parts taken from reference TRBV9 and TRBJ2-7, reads DSGVTQTPKHLITATGQRVTLRCSPRSGDLSVYWYQQSLDQGLQFLIQYYNGEERAKGNILERFSAQQFPDLHSELNLSSLELGDSALYFCASSASPGTSYEQYFGPGTRLTVT.